This T cell receptor (beta chain) comes out of a study of T cell responses to AZD1222 COVID-19 vaccine. Only in-frame clones appear in the TCRdb table, and some are missing; sequencing was by immunoSEQ multiplex PCR. The sample includes about 110,000 clones, just under 95% of them seen just once. This clone was detected only once. Its antigen remains unidentified. Findings of the study overall: Females outnumbered males among donors, who were mostly white British; clonal diversity was possibly underestimated.

This TCR was recovered from an adult in good health. This specimen consisted of peripheral blood, obtained on day 0 of AZD1222 vaccination.

The CDR3 coding sequence is TGTGCCTGGGGACAGGGGTCAATCGAGCAGTACTTC. It translates to CAWGQGSIEQYF. V is TRBV30 and J is TRBJ2-7, with 9 bases matching TRBD1. With 5 bases clipped from V and 6 bases from J, the junction kept 5 bases outside the gene matches. CDR1 and CDR2 from the germline V gene are GTSNPN and SVGIG (reference sequence). The CDR3 consists of 12 residues.